The 19 T cell receptor beta chains below come from one sample, sequenced in a study of blood T cell repertoires in COVID-19. TCRdb's copy holds only in-frame clones and misses some; the assay was immunoSEQ multiplex PCR. Among some 120,000 clones listed, roughly nine tenths were seen once. Sequencing was performed on peripheral blood. Receptor source: a man aged 60 to 69 with COVID-19, enrolled during active disease.

The chain uses TRBV12-5 and TRBJ2-7; TRBD1 matches at 7 bases. The CDR3 extends over 14 amino acids. CDR1 and CDR2 (germline): LGHNT, FRNRAP. V was clipped by 4 bases and J by 3 bases; unmatched bases: 6. The CDR3 here is CASGYGTEYYEQYF. In nucleotides, the CDR3 is TGTGCTAGTGGTTACGGGACAGAGTACTACGAGCAGTACTTC. Full variable domain (rest looked up from reference TRBV12-5 and TRBJ2-7): DARVTQTPRHKVTEMGQEVTMRCQPILGHNTVFWYRQTMMQGLELLAYFRNRAPLDDSGMPKDRFSAEMPDATLATLKIQPSEPRDSAVYFCASGYGTEYYEQYFGPGTRLTVT.

The J gene is TRBJ2-5, the V gene TRBV9; TRBD1 agrees at 7 bases. Germline CDR1 SGDLS, CDR2 YYNGEE. The CDR3 length is 14 residues. With V trimmed by 1 base and J by 2 bases, 2 bases remained unmatched. The CDR3 region is CASSVWDRQETQYF. The CDR3 bases are TGTGCCAGCAGCGTATGGGACAGACAAGAGACCCAGTACTTC. Variable domain in full (rest from reference TRBV9 and TRBJ2-5): DSGVTQTPKHLITATGQRVTLRCSPRSGDLSVYWYQQSLDQGLQFLIQYYNGEERAKGNILERFSAQQFPDLHSELNLSSLELGDSALYFCASSVWDRQETQYFGPGTRLLVL.

This rearrangement joins TRBV27 to TRBJ1-1; TRBD1 might be the D (5 bases). This CDR3 is built from 16 residues. Germline V lookup: CDR1 MNHEY, CDR2 SMNVEV (reference sequence). The V gene lost 5 bases and the J gene lost 3 bases, with 19 bases spanning the gap. The CDR3 spells CASSPFQGGKYTEAFF. The CDR3 DNA reads TGTGCCAGCAGTCCCTTCCAGGGAGGGAAGTACACTGAAGCTTTCTTT.

CDR3 amino acids: CASRLQGVRADTQYF. DNA for the CDR3: TGTGCCAGTAGACTACAGGGAGTAAGGGCAGATACGCAGTATTTT. V gene TRBV19 combines with J gene TRBJ2-3; D might be TRBD1 (6 bases). The CDR3 length is 15 residues. The germline gives CDR1 LNHDA, CDR2 SQIVND (reference sequence). V lost 6 bases and J 4 bases, leaving 17 bases between the germline ends.

This chain uses TRBV5-4 with TRBJ2-3, with 7 bases fitting TRBD1. The trim removed 0 bases at V and 3 bases at J, leaving 4 bases unmatched. The V gene's germline CDR1 is SGHNT and CDR2 YYREEE (reference sequence). The CDR3 is made up of 15 amino acids. The CDR3 DNA reads TGTGCCAGCAGCTTGGAGACAGGGTTTACAGATACGCAGTATTTT. Protein: CASSLETGFTDTQYF.

V gene TRBV18 combines with J gene TRBJ2-1; no clear D. Germline values: CDR1 KGHSH, CDR2 LQKENI. V lost 5 bases, J lost 5 bases, and 7 bases lay in between. This CDR3 comprises 12 residues. The CDR3 sequence is CASSSSDNEQFF. DNA for the CDR3: TGTGCCAGCTCATCGTCCGACAATGAGCAGTTCTTC.

The V call is TRBV5-1, the J call TRBJ2-3, with 8 positions matching TRBD2. The CDR3 has 14 residues. CDR1 and CDR2 from the germline V gene are SGHRS and YFSETQ. After removal of 5 bases from V and 3 bases from J, the junction contained 5 bases not matched to a gene. The CDR3 region is CASRSGGRTDTQYF. The CDR3 bases are TGCGCCAGCAGAAGTGGCGGGAGGACAGATACGCAGTATTTT.

The chain couples TRBV3-1 (or the pseudogene TRBV3-2) to TRBJ1-2, with no clear D. There are 11 residues in the CDR3. The ends were cut back, 1 base at V and 10 bases at J, with 7 bases in the middle. Per the germline V gene, CDR1 is LGHDT and CDR2 is YNNKEL (reference sequence). The CDR3, as DNA: TGTGCCAGCAGCCAAGCTGAGATCTACACCTTC. It encodes CASSQAEIYTF.

The J gene is TRBJ2-1, the V gene TRBV12-5; D ambiguous. Trimming removed 3 bases from V and 5 bases from J, with 5 bases in between. This CDR3 contains 12 residues. CDR1 is LGHNT, CDR2 FRNRAP, per germline. The CDR3 sequence is CASGFEDNEQFF. CDR3 nucleotide sequence: TGTGCTAGTGGTTTTGAGGACAATGAGCAGTTCTTC. Based on the CDR3 plus reference TRBV12-5 and TRBJ2-1, the full variable domain is DARVTQTPRHKVTEMGQEVTMRCQPILGHNTVFWYRQTMMQGLELLAYFRNRAPLDDSGMPKDRFSAEMPDATLATLKIQPSEPRDSAVYFCASGFEDNEQFFGPGTRLTVL.

V usage is TRBV4-1 and J usage is TRBJ2-7; TRBD2 matches 12 bases. The V segment lost 0 bases and the J segment 5 bases; nucleotides outside the gene matches: 8. CDR1 and CDR2 (germline): MGHRA, YSYEKL. This CDR3 region has 17 residues. The DNA for the CDR3 is TGCGCCAGCAGCCAAGAACCTAGCGGGAGGGCTAACGACGAGCAGTACTTC. Its translation is CASSQEPSGRANDEQYF.

The V gene is TRBV28, the J gene TRBJ2-7; 7 positions match TRBD2. In germline, CDR1 is MDHEN, CDR2 SYDVKM. V was clipped by 8 bases and J by 0 bases; unmatched bases: 4. The CDR3 has 13 residues. The CDR3 coding sequence is TGTGCCAGCGCGGGCGGGAGCTCCTACGAGCAGTACTTC. Its protein is CASAGGSSYEQYF.

This chain uses TRBV12-3 or TRBV12-4 with TRBJ2-1, with unresolved D. Trimming stripped 6 bases from V and 0 bases from J, with 6 bases between. This CDR3 has 13 residues. The CDR3 region has the DNA TGTGCCAGCAGAAGGAGCTCCTACAATGAGCAGTTCTTC. It encodes CASRRSSYNEQFF.

This chain links TRBV18 with TRBJ2-5; 9 nucleotides match TRBD1. With V trimmed by 5 bases and J by 4 bases, 2 bases remained unmatched. The germline V gene has CDR1 KGHSH and CDR2 LQKENI. The CDR3 contains 13 residues. CDR3 residues: CASSTDRGETQYF. CDR3 coding DNA: TGTGCCAGCTCAACGGACAGGGGAGAGACCCAGTACTTC.

V is TRBV13 and J is TRBJ2-1, with 7 positions matching TRBD2. V lost 0 bases, J lost 4 bases, and 3 bases stayed unmatched. CDR1 is PRHDT and CDR2 is FYEKMQ in the germline V gene (reference sequence). This CDR3 comprises 15 residues. The CDR3 is CASSLGGRSYNEQFF. CDR3 sequence (DNA): TGTGCCAGCAGCTTAGGCGGGAGGTCATACAATGAGCAGTTCTTC. Looking up the rest from reference TRBV13 and TRBJ2-1 gives the full variable domain: AAGVIQSPRHLIKEKRETATLKCYPIPRHDTVYWYQQGPGQDPQFLISFYEKMQSDKGSIPDRFSAQQFSDYHSELNMSSLELGDSALYFCASSLGGRSYNEQFFGPGTRLTVL.

This rearrangement joins TRBV7-2 to TRBJ2-1, with 8 bases fitting TRBD2. There are 16 residues in the CDR3. The germline gives CDR1 SGHTA, CDR2 FQGNSA. V shed 5 bases and J 7 bases; nucleotides not matched to a gene: 13. This CDR3 is CASSPGGVVSGNEQFF. The DNA of the CDR3 is TGTGCCAGCAGCCCGGGGGGGGTGGTGTCTGGGAATGAGCAGTTCTTC. The full variable domain, completed using reference TRBV7-2 and TRBJ2-1, is GAGVSQSPSNKVTEKGKDVELRCDPISGHTALYWYRQSLGQGLEFLIYFQGNSAPDKSGLPSDRFSAERTGGSVSTLTIQRTQQEDSAVYLCASSPGGVVSGNEQFFGPGTRLTVL.

The chain couples TRBV20-1 to TRBJ1-1; TRBD1 might be the D (5 bases). The CDR3 consists of 10 residues. The ends were cut back, 3 bases at V and 7 bases at J, with 6 bases in the middle. Germline loops: CDR1 DFQATT, CDR2 SNEGSKA (reference sequence). As DNA, the CDR3 is TGCAGTGCTAGGGACATTGAAGCTTTCTTT. This encodes CSARDIEAFF.

This chain uses TRBV28 with TRBJ2-7, with D tentatively TRBD2 (6 bases). The CDR3 totals 16 residues. Germline values: CDR1 MDHEN, CDR2 SYDVKM. V was clipped by 6 bases and J by 0 bases, with 18 bases between them. CDR3 sequence: CASSPGLTLSSYEQYF. The CDR3 nucleotides read TGTGCCAGCAGCCCGGGACTTACCTTGAGCTCCTACGAGCAGTACTTC. Using reference TRBV28 and TRBJ2-7 for the parts outside the CDR3, the full variable domain is DVKVTQSSRYLVKRTGEKVFLECVQDMDHENMFWYRQDPGLGLRLIYFSYDVKMKEKGDIPEGYSVSREKKERFSLILESASTNQTSMYLCASSPGLTLSSYEQYFGPGTRLTVT.

Comments on this clone: The sample has other DNA sequences that encode this CDR3 too. The rearrangement uses TRBV5-1 and TRBJ1-5; maybe TRBD1 (5 bases). This CDR3 region has 15 residues. The germline V gene has CDR1 SGHRS and CDR2 YFSETQ. Trimming removed 4 bases from V and 0 bases from J, with 11 bases in between. Written as DNA, the CDR3 is TGCGCCAGCAGCCGCACGGGGGGTAGCAATCAGCCCCAGCATTTT. Its translation is CASSRTGGSNQPQHF.

This chain joins TRBV7-3 and TRBJ2-1, with D tentatively TRBD1 (5 bases). In germline, CDR1 is SGHTA, CDR2 FQGTGA. V lost 5 bases, J lost 7 bases, and 15 bases lay in between. This CDR3 has 14 residues. The CDR3 loop is CASSPYGSGNEQFF. The CDR3 coding sequence is TGTGCCAGCAGCCCTTACGGCTCAGGGAATGAGCAGTTCTTC.